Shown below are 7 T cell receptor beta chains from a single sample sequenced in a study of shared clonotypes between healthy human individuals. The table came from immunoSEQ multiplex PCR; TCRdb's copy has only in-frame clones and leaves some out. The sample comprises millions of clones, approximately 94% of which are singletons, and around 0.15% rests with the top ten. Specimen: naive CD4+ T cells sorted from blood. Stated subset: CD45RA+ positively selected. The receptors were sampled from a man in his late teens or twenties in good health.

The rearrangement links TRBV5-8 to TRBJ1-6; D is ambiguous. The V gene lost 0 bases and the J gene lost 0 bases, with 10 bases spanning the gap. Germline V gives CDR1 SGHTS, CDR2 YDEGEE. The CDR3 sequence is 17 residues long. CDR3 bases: TGTGCCAGCAGCTTGGCTGGGCCCAGCTCCTATAATTCACCCCTCCACTTT. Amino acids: CASSLAGPSSYNSPLHF.

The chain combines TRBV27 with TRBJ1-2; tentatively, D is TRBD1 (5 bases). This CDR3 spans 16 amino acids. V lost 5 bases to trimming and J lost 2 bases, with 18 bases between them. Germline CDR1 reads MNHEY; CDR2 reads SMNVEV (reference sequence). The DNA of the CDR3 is TGTGCCAGCAGTCTAAAGCCGGGACGGAGGAACTATGGCTACACCTTC. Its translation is CASSLKPGRRNYGYTF.

The CDR3 nucleotides are TGTGCCAGCAGCGAGGACGGGGCAACTAATGAAAAACTGTTTTTT. Residues: CASSEDGATNEKLFF. This chain uses TRBV11-2 with TRBJ1-4; D not resolved. V lost 5 bases and J 0 bases, leaving 10 bases between the germline ends. This CDR3 is built from 15 residues. Germline-derived CDR1 and CDR2 are SGHAT and FQNNGV.

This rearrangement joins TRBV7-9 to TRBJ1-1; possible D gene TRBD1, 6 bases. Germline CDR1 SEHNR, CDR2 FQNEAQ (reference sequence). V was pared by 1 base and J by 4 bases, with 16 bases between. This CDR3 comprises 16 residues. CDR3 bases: TGTGCCAGCAGCTTAGTCGGTTTTGGGGGCAGCACTGAAGCTTTCTTT. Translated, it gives CASSLVGFGGSTEAFF.

The CDR3, as DNA: TGTGCCAGCAGCGAGCACAGGGGGCTGGATGAAAAACTGTTTTTT. Its translation: CASSEHRGLDEKLFF. This chain connects TRBV9 to TRBJ1-4, with 9 bases that match TRBD1. V was clipped by 3 bases and J by 6 bases; unmatched bases: 6. CDR1 is SGDLS, CDR2 YYNGEE, per germline. The CDR3 sequence is 15 residues long.

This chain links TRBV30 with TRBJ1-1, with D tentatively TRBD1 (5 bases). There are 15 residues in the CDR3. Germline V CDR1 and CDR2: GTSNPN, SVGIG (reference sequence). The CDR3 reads CASKGWLGPDTEAFF. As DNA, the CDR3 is TGTGCATCGAAGGGGTGGTTGGGCCCTGATACTGAAGCTTTCTTT. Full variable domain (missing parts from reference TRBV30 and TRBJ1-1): SQTIHQWPATLVQPVGSPLSLECTVEGTSNPNLYWYRQAAGRGLQLLFYSVGIGQISSEVPQNLSASRPQDRQFILSSKKLLLSDSGFYLCASKGWLGPDTEAFFGQGTRLTVV.

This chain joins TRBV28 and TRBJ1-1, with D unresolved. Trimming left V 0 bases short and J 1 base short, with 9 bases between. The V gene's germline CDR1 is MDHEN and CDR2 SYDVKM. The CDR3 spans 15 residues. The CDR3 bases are TGTGCCAGCAGTTTATGGCAGTTGGGGAACACTGAAGCTTTCTTT. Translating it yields CASSLWQLGNTEAFF. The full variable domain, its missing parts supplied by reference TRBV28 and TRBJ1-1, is DVKVTQSSRYLVKRTGEKVFLECVQDMDHENMFWYRQDPGLGLRLIYFSYDVKMKEKGDIPEGYSVSREKKERFSLILESASTNQTSMYLCASSLWQLGNTEAFFGQGTRLTVV.